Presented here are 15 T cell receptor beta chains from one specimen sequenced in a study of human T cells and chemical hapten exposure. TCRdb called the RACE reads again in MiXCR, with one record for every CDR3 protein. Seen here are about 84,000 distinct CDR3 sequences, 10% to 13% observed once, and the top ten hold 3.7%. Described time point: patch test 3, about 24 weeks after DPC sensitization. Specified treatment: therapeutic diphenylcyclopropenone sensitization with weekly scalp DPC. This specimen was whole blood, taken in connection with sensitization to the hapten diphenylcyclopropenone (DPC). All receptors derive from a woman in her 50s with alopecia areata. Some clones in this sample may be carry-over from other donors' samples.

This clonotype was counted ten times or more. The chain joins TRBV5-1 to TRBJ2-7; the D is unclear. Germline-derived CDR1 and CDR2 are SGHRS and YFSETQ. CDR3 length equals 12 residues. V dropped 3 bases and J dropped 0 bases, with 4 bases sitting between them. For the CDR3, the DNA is TGCGCCAGCAGCTCGAGCTCCTACGAGCAGTACTTC. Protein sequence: CASSSSSYEQYF.

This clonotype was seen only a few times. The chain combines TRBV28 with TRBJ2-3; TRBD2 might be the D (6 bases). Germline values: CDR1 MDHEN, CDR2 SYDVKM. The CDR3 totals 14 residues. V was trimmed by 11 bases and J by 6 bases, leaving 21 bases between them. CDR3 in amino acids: CAAGPVGRGDTQYF. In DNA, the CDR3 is TGTGCCGCCGGACCGGTCGGGAGAGGGGATACGCAGTATTTT.

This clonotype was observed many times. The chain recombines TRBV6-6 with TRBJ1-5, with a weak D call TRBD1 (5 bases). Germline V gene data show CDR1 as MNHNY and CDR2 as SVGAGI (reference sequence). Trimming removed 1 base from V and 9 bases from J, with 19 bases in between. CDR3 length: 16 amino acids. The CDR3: CASSYYPSLQALPQHF. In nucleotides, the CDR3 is TGTGCCAGCAGTTACTACCCATCACTACAGGCTCTGCCCCAGCATTTT.

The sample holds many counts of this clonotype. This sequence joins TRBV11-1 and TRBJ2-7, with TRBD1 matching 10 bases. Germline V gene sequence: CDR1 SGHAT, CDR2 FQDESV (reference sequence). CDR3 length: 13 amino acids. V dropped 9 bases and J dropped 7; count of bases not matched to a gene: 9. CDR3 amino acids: CASRQGAQGEQYF. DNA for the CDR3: TGTGCCAGTCGACAGGGGGCACAGGGAGAGCAGTACTTC.

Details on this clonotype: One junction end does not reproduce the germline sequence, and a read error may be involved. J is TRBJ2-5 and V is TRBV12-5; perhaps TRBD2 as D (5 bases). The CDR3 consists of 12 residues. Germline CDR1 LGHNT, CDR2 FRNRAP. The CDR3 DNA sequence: TGTACTAGTGGTTTGTACGGGGAGACCCAGTACTTC. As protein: CTSGLYGETQYF.

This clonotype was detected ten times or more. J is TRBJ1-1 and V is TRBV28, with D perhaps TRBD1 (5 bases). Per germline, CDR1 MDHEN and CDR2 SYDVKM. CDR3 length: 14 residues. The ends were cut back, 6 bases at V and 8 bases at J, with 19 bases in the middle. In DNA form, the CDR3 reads TGTGCCAGCAGCGAGGTGAGACAGACTTTAGAAGCTTTCTTT. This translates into CASSEVRQTLEAFF.

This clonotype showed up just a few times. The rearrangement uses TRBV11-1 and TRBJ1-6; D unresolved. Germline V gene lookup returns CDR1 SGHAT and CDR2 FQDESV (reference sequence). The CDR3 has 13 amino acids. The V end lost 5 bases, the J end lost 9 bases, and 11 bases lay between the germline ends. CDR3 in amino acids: CASSVLNGSPLHF. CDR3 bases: TGTGCCAGCAGCGTACTAAATGGTTCACCCCTCCACTTT.

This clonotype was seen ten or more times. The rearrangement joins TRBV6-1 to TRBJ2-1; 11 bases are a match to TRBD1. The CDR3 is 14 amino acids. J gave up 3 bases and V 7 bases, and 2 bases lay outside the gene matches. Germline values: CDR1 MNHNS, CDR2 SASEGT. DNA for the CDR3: TGTGCCAGCAAGGGACAGGGGGTCTACAATGAGCAGTTCTTC. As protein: CASKGQGVYNEQFF.

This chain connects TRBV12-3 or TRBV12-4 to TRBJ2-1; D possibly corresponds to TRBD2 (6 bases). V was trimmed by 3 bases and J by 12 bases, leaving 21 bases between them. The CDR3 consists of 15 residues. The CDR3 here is CASSFSPSAGKVQFF. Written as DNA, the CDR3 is TGTGCCAGCAGTTTCTCCCCTAGCGCGGGCAAGGTGCAGTTCTTC.

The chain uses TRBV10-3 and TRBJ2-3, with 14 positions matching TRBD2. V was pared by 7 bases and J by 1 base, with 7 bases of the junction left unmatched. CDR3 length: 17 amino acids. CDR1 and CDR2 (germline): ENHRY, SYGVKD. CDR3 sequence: CAITPGLAGEGTDTQYF. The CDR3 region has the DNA TGTGCCATCACCCCGGGACTAGCGGGAGAGGGCACAGATACGCAGTATTTT.

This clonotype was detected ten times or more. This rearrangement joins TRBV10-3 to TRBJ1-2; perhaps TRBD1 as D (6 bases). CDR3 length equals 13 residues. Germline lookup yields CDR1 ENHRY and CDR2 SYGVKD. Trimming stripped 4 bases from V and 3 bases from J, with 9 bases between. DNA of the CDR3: TGTGCCATCAGTGCGTCAGGGGACTATGGCTACACCTTC. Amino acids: CAISASGDYGYTF.

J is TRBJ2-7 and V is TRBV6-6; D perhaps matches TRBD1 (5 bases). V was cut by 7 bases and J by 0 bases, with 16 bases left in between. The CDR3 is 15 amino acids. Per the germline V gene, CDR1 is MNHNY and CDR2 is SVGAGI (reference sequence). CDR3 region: CASTLRAGSSYEQYF. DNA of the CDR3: TGTGCCAGCACCCTAAGGGCAGGGTCCTCCTACGAGCAGTACTTC.

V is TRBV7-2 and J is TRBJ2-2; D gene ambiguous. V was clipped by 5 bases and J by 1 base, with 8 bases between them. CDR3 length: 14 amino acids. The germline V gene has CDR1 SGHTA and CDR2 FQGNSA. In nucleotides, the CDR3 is TGTGCCAGCAGCGCGGACCAGAACACCGGGGAGCTGTTTTTT. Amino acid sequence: CASSADQNTGELFF.

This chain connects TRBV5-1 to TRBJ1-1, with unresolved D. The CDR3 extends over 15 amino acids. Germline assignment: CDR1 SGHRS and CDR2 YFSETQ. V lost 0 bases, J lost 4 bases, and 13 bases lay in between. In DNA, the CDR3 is TGCGCCAGCAGCTTGGCGGGTTCTCGGGGCACTGAAGCTTTCTTT. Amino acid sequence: CASSLAGSRGTEAFF.

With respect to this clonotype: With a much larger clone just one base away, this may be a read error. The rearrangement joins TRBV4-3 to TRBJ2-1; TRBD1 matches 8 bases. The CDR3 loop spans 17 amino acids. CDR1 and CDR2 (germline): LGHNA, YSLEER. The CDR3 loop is CASGQDPTGGSRDEQFF. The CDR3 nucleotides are TGCGCCAGCGGCCAAGACCCTACAGGGGGTTCCAGGGATGAGCAGTTCTTC.